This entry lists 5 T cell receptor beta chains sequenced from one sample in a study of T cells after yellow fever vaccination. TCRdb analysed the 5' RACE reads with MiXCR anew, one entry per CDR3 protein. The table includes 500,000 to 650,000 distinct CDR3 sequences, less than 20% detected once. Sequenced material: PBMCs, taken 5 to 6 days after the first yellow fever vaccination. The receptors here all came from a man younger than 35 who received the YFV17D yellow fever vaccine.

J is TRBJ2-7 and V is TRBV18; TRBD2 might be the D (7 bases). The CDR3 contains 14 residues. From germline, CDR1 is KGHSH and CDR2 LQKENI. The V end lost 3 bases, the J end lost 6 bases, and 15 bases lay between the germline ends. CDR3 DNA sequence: TGTGCCAGCTCACCTTCCGGGGGGCCCCCCGAGCAGTACTTC. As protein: CASSPSGGPPEQYF.

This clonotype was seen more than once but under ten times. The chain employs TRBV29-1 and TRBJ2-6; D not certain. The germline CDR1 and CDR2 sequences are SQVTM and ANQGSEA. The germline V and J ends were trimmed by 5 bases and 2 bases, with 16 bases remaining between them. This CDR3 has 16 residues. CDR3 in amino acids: CSVSPLDLAGANVLTF. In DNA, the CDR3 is TGCAGCGTTTCCCCTTTGGACCTGGCTGGGGCCAACGTCCTGACTTTC.

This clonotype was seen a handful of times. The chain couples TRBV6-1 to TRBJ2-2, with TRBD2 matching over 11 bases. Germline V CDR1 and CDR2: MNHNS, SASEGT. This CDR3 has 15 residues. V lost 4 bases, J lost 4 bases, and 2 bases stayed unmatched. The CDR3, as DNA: TGTGCCAGCAGTGGACTAGCGGGGCCCACCGGGGAGCTGTTTTTT. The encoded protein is CASSGLAGPTGELFF.

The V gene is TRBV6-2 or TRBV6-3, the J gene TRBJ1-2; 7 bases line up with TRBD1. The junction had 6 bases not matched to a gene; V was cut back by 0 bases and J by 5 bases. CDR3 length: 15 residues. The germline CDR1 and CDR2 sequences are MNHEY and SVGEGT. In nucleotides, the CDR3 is TGTGCCAGCAGTTACTCTGCGACAGGGATGTATGGCTACACCTTC. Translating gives CASSYSATGMYGYTF.

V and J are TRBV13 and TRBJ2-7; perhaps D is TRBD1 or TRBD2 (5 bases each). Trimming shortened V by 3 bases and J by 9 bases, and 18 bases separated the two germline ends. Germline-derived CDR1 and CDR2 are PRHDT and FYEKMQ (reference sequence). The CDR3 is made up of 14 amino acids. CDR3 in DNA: TGTGCCAGCAGCTTGAGAACAAGGGGAGTGGGGCAGTACGTC. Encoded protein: CASSLRTRGVGQYV.